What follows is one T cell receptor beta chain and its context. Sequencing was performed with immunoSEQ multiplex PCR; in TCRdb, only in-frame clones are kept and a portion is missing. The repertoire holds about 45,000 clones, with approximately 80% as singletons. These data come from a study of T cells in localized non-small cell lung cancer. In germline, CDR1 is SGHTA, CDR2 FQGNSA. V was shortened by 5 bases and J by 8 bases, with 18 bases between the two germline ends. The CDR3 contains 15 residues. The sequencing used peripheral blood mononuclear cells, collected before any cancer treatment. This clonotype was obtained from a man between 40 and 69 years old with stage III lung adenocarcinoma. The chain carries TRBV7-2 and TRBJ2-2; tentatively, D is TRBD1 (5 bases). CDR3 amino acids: CASSLPDTLVGELFF. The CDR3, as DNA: TGTGCCAGCAGCCTTCCGGACACCCTGGTAGGGGAGCTGTTTTTT.